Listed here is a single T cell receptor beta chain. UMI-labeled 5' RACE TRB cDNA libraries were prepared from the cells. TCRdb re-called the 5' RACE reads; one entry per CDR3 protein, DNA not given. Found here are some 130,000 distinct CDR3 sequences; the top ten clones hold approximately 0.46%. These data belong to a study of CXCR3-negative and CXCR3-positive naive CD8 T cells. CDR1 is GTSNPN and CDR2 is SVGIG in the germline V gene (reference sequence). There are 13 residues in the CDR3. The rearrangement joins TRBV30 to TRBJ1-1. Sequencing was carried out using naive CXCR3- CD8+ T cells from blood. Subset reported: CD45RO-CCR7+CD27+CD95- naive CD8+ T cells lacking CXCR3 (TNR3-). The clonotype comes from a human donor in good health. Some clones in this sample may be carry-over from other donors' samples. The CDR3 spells CAWSGQGYTEAFF. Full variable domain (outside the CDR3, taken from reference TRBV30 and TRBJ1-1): SQTIHQWPATLVQPVGSPLSLECTVEGTSNPNLYWYRQAAGRGLQLLFYSVGIGQISSEVPQNLSASRPQDRQFILSSKKLLLSDSGFYLCAWSGQGYTEAFFGQGTRLTVV.